These T cell receptor beta chains were read from a single sample in a study of beta chain features in type 1 diabetes. Generated by immunoSEQ multiplex PCR, the TCRdb table keeps only in-frame clones and is missing some. The repertoire has a few hundred thousand clones, approximately 16% of them found once; the top ten carry approximately 0.087%. The sequenced material came from naive CD4+ T cells from blood. Source of these receptors: a man younger than 45 with type 1 diabetes. CDR3s include the opening cysteine and the closing phenylalanine or tryptophan. The D gene is left open where the match is weak. Only some rows state a clone size, as once, few, many or a class for expanded clones.

clone size	V gene	J gene	D gene	CDR3 protein	CDR3 DNA
NA	TRBV29-1	TRBJ2-7	NA	CSVGPGEQYF	TGCAGCGTTGGTCCGGGGGAGCAGTACTTC
few	TRBV25-1	TRBJ2-2	TRBD1	CASSLNSGTGVAGELFF	TGTGCCAGCAGTCTAAATTCCGGGACAGGGGTGGCCGGGGAGCTGTTTTTT
few	TRBV4-2	TRBJ2-6	NA	CASSQDGNYRSGANVLTF	TGTGCCAGCAGCCAAGATGGAAACTATCGCTCTGGGGCCAACGTCCTGACTTTC
few	TRBV4-1	TRBJ1-5	TRBD1	CASSVRQGADSNQPQHF	TGCGCCAGCAGCGTAAGACAGGGGGCTGACAGCAATCAGCCCCAGCATTTT
NA	TRBV28	TRBJ2-1	TRBD1	CATSTGGSYNEQFF	TGTGCCACTTCGACAGGGGGCAGCTACAATGAGCAGTTCTTC
NA	TRBV7-6	TRBJ1-3	NA	CASSPKTVGGNTIYF	TGTGCCAGCAGTCCAAAGACCGTAGGTGGAAACACCATATATTTT
NA	TRBV7-2	TRBJ2-7	NA	CASSVTAPSYEQYF	TGTGCCAGCAGCGTGACAGCTCCCTCCTACGAGCAGTACTTC
NA	TRBV9	TRBJ2-1	NA	CASSVQGYNEQFF	TGTGCCAGCAGCGTGCAGGGATACAATGAGCAGTTCTTC
few	TRBV2	TRBJ1-1	TRBD1	CASILDRDTEAFF	TGTGCCAGCATTCTGGACAGGGACACTGAAGCTTTCTTT
NA	TRBV6-6	TRBJ2-3	NA	CASSYPQYQGSDTQYF	TGTGCCAGCAGTTACCCCCAGTATCAGGGCTCAGATACGCAGTATTTT
NA	TRBV28	TRBJ2-1	NA	CASSPASDRSNEQFF	TGTGCCAGCAGTCCCGCTTCGGATAGATCCAATGAGCAGTTCTTC
few	TRBV2	TRBJ1-2	NA	CASSASYGYTF	TGTGCCAGCAGTGCGTCTTATGGCTACACCTTC
few	TRBV7-9	TRBJ2-7	TRBD1	CASSDGQGIREQYF	TGTGCCAGCAGCGACGGACAGGGAATAAGAGAGCAGTACTTC
NA	TRBV30	TRBJ2-5	NA	CAWSVWGETQYF	TGTGCCTGGAGTGTATGGGGAGAGACCCAGTACTTC
few	TRBV28	TRBJ2-3	NA	CASSEDSTDTQYF	TGTGCCAGCAGTGAAGACAGCACAGATACGCAGTATTTT
NA	TRBV18	TRBJ2-5	NA	CASSNHVGETQYF	TGTGCCAGCTCAAACCATGTGGGAGAGACCCAGTACTTC
few	TRBV28	TRBJ2-1	NA	CASSSTGLNYNEQFF	TGTGCCAGCAGTTCAACAGGGCTCAACTACAATGAGCAGTTCTTC
few	TRBV9	TRBJ2-1	NA	CASSVGRNEQFF	TGTGCCAGCAGCGTAGGTCGGAATGAGCAGTTCTTC
few	TRBV7-2	TRBJ2-7	TRBD2	CASSLATSGRTGYEQYF	TGTGCCAGCAGCTTAGCGACTAGCGGGAGGACCGGCTACGAGCAGTACTTC
few	TRBV29-1	TRBJ1-1	NA	CSVEQGTEAFF	TGCAGCGTTGAACAAGGCACTGAAGCTTTCTTT
few	TRBV29-1	TRBJ2-4	NA	CSVEGVSGKNIQYF	TGCAGCGTTGAAGGAGTTTCTGGTAAAAACATTCAGTACTTC
NA	TRBV2	TRBJ2-4	TRBD2	CASSGEGHIQYF	TGTGCCAGCAGTGGGGAGGGCCACATTCAGTACTTC
NA	TRBV4-3	TRBJ2-7	NA	CASSQDLSAGASYEQYF	TGCGCCAGCAGCCAAGATCTGTCGGCAGGGGCATCCTACGAGCAGTACTTC
NA	TRBV28	TRBJ2-7	NA	CASSRTGYEQYF	TGTGCCAGCAGTCGCACGGGTTACGAGCAGTACTTC
NA	TRBV7-2	TRBJ2-5	TRBD1	CASSPRWVDRATQYF	TGTGCCAGCAGCCCCCGATGGGTAGACAGGGCTACCCAGTACTTC
NA	TRBV7-3	TRBJ2-1	TRBD2	CASASGTYNEQFF	TGTGCCAGCGCTAGCGGGACCTACAATGAGCAGTTCTTC
NA	TRBV30	TRBJ2-7	NA	CAWTRGLGYEQYF	TGTGCCTGGACGAGGGGACTTGGCTACGAGCAGTACTTC
NA	TRBV7-9	TRBJ2-1	NA	CASSSWTGTEQFF	TGTGCCAGCAGCTCATGGACTGGCACTGAGCAGTTCTTC
NA	TRBV6-6	TRBJ2-1	NA	CASMNYRDYNEQFF	TGTGCCAGTATGAATTACAGAGACTACAATGAGCAGTTCTTC
NA	TRBV5-1	TRBJ2-5	NA	CASSLGAGEETQYF	TGCGCCAGCAGCTTGGGAGCAGGAGAAGAGACCCAGTACTTC
NA	TRBV7-2	TRBJ2-1	TRBD2	CASSFSGTYNEQFF	TGTGCCAGCAGCTTTAGCGGGACTTACAATGAGCAGTTCTTC
few	TRBV4-3	TRBJ2-5	TRBD1	CASSPGQGRETQYF	TGCGCCAGCAGCCCAGGACAGGGGAGGGAGACCCAGTACTTC
NA	TRBV30	TRBJ2-3	NA	CAGIVTSTDTQYF	TGTGCCGGGATAGTGACTAGCACAGATACGCAGTATTTT
NA	TRBV9	TRBJ2-7	NA	CASSVGGTSSYEQYF	TGTGCCAGCAGCGTAGGAGGGACGTCTTCCTACGAGCAGTACTTC
NA	TRBV5-4	TRBJ2-7	TRBD1	CASSWDSYEQYF	TGTGCCAGCAGCTGGGACAGCTACGAGCAGTACTTC